This T cell receptor beta chain was retrieved from a study of cytomegalovirus exposure and HLA in healthy donors. Points from the study as a whole: In a later analysis, TCR beta V- and J-gene trimming was associated with a missense DCLRE1C variant. Later analysis identified 16,951 TCR beta sequences associated with HLA alleles, using a false discovery rate threshold of 0.05. Per a prior analysis, the majority of TCR beta V segments were productive roughly 87% or roughly 30% of the time. Available immune exposure information covered CMV serostatus only.

Germline V lookup: CDR1 SGHRS, CDR2 YFSETQ. This CDR3 is 15 amino acids long. V was pared by 2 bases and J by 4 bases, with 16 bases between. The PCR was carried out with 60 Vbeta primers and 13 Jbeta primers. Libraries were prepared by immunoSEQ multiplex PCR; TCRdb keeps only in-frame clonotypes and omits some of them. This table has 150,000 to 200,000 clones, roughly 85% appearing once. With regard to this clone: What it binds is unknown.

The specimen was PBMCs. The V and J genes are TRBV5-1 and TRBJ2-7; D is unclear. The TCR originated in a woman aged 45-65 years in good health and CMV-seronegative. CDR3 nucleotides: TGCGCCAGCAGCTTTGGTACAGCAGTAGATTACGAGCAGTACTTC. This encodes CASSFGTAVDYEQYF.